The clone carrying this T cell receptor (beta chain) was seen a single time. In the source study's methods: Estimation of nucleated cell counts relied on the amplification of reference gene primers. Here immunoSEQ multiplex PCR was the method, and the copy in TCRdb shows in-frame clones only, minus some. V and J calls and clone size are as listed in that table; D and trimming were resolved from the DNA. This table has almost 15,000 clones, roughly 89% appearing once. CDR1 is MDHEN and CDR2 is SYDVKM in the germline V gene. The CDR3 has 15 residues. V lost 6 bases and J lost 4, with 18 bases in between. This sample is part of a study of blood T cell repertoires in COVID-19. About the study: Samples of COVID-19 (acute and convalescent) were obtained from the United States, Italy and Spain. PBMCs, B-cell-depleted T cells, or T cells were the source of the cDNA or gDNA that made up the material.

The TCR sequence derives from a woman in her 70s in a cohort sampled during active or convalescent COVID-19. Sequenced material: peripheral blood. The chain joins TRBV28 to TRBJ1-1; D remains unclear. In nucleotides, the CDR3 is TGTGCCAGCAGCACAACTTCCAGAGGTAGCACTGAAGCTTTCTTT. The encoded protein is CASSTTSRGSTEAFF. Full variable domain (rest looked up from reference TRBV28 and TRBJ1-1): DVKVTQSSRYLVKRTGEKVFLECVQDMDHENMFWYRQDPGLGLRLIYFSYDVKMKEKGDIPEGYSVSREKKERFSLILESASTNQTSMYLCASSTTSRGSTEAFFGQGTRLTVV.